What follows are 30 T cell receptor beta chains derived from one specimen sequenced in a study of blood T cell repertoires in COVID-19. The table came from immunoSEQ multiplex PCR; TCRdb's copy has only in-frame clones and leaves some out. The sample consists of 350,000 to 550,000 clones, approximately 90% of them appearing once. Specimen: peripheral blood. The receptors were gathered from a woman in her twenties or thirties with acute or convalescent COVID-19.

V and J are TRBV13 and TRBJ2-7; 8 bases agree with TRBD1. Germline V gene sequence: CDR1 PRHDT, CDR2 FYEKMQ (reference sequence). The length of the CDR3 is 14 residues. V lost 5 bases, J lost 4 bases, and 7 bases stayed unmatched. The CDR3 region is CASSSRDRRYEQYF. The CDR3 DNA is TGTGCCAGCAGCAGCAGGGACAGGAGATACGAGCAGTACTTC.

For this clone: The sample contains more than one DNA sequence encoding this CDR3. The chain links TRBV9 to TRBJ2-1, with 10 bases matching TRBD2. Trimming cost V 3 bases and J 4 bases; bases outside gene matches: 4. The CDR3 has 15 amino acids. Germline lookup yields CDR1 SGDLS and CDR2 YYNGEE. As DNA, the CDR3 is TGTGCCAGCAGCGGGAGCGGGGGGGCATACAATGAGCAGTTCTTC. It encodes CASSGSGGAYNEQFF.

The V gene is TRBV6-9, the J gene TRBJ2-5; 11 positions agree with TRBD2. CDR1 MNHGY and CDR2 SVAAGI come from the germline V gene. After removal of 4 bases from V and 3 bases from J, the junction contained 7 bases not matched to a gene. This CDR3 is 16 amino acids long. The CDR3 protein is CASSSVLAGGEETQYF. As DNA, the CDR3 is TGTGCCAGCAGTTCTGTCCTAGCGGGGGGCGAAGAGACCCAGTACTTC.

The V call is TRBV18, the J call TRBJ2-3; maybe TRBD2 (5 bases). The germline gives CDR1 KGHSH, CDR2 LQKENI. V was clipped by 5 bases and J by 1 base, with 13 bases between them. The CDR3 contains 15 residues. The CDR3, as DNA: TGTGCCAGCTCAGGTTTCACTAGGCGCACAGATACGCAGTATTTT. Its translation: CASSGFTRRTDTQYF.

The chain couples TRBV5-1 to TRBJ2-2; tentative D call: TRBD1 (6 bases). The CDR3 has 16 amino acids. V was cut by 2 bases and J by 0 bases, with 11 bases left in between. CDR1 and CDR2 from the germline V gene are SGHRS and YFSETQ. The chain's CDR3 is CASSLQGPSNTGELFF. The CDR3 DNA reads as TGCGCCAGCAGCTTACAGGGTCCATCGAACACCGGGGAGCTGTTTTTT. Drawing the rest from reference TRBV5-1 and TRBJ2-2, the complete variable domain is KAGVTQTPRYLIKTRGQQVTLSCSPISGHRSVSWYQQTPGQGLQFLFEYFSETQRNKGNFPGRFSGRQFSNSRSEMNVSTLELGDSALYLCASSLQGPSNTGELFFGEGSRLTVL.

The chain combines TRBV18 with TRBJ1-1; 7 nucleotides agree with TRBD1. This CDR3 region has 16 residues. Germline values: CDR1 KGHSH, CDR2 LQKENI. V dropped 3 bases and J dropped 0; count of bases not matched to a gene: 7. For the CDR3, the DNA is TGTGCCAGCTCACCGGGGGACAGCCGAGTGAACACTGAAGCTTTCTTT. This encodes CASSPGDSRVNTEAFF. Filled out from reference TRBV18 and TRBJ1-1, the complete variable domain reads NAGVMQNPRHLVRRRGQEARLRCSPMKGHSHVYWYRQLPEEGLKFMVYLQKENIIDESGMPKERFSAEFPKEGPSILRIQQVVRGDSAAYFCASSPGDSRVNTEAFFGQGTRLTVV.

The chain couples TRBV10-3 to TRBJ1-1, with 10 positions matching TRBD1. The CDR3 contains 14 residues. V lost 11 bases, J lost 0 bases, and 6 bases stayed unmatched. Germline CDR1 and CDR2: ENHRY and SYGVKD. The CDR3 protein is CAAGTGELNTEAFF. As DNA, the CDR3 is TGTGCCGCCGGGACAGGGGAATTGAACACTGAAGCTTTCTTT.

As concerns this clone: This sample includes further DNA sequences coding for the same CDR3. The gene calls are TRBV7-9 and TRBJ1-1, with D tentatively TRBD1 (6 bases). V dropped 5 bases and J dropped 1 base, with 11 bases sitting between them. Germline V gives CDR1 SEHNR, CDR2 FQNEAQ (reference sequence). The CDR3 is 14 amino acids. The DNA of the CDR3 is TGTGCCAGCAGCCGAGGACAGCGGAACACTGAAGCTTTCTTT. Protein: CASSRGQRNTEAFF. Variable domain in full (rest from reference TRBV7-9 and TRBJ1-1): DTGVSQNPRHKITKRGQNVTFRCDPISEHNRLYWYRQTLGQGPEFLTYFQNEAQLEKSRLLSDRFSAERPKGSFSTLEIQRTEQGDSAMYLCASSRGQRNTEAFFGQGTRLTVV.

CDR3 DNA: TGTGCCAGCAGCGTCGGTCGCGGGGAGTTAGATGGCTACACCTTC. It encodes CASSVGRGELDGYTF. This chain connects TRBV5-6 to TRBJ1-2; D unclear. Germline assignment: CDR1 SGHDT and CDR2 YYEEEE. CDR3 length: 15 amino acids. Deletions cut 4 bases from V and 6 bases from J, with 19 bases between.

The chain has TRBV3-1 (or the pseudogene TRBV3-2) and TRBJ2-3, with D perhaps matching TRBD2 (6 bases). Trimming shortened V by 0 bases and J by 2 bases, and 18 bases separated the two germline ends. The CDR3 totals 18 residues. CDR1 is LGHDT, CDR2 YNNKEL, per germline (reference sequence). CDR3 protein: CASSQDLRSGRHTDTQYF. The CDR3 DNA sequence: TGTGCCAGCAGCCAAGATTTACGGTCCGGGAGACACACAGATACGCAGTATTTT.

The V gene is TRBV5-5, the J gene TRBJ2-3; 7 bases are a match to TRBD1. The V and J ends lost 4 bases and 1 base, in that order; junction bases with no gene match: 3. In germline, CDR1 is SGHKS, CDR2 YYEKEE (reference sequence). The CDR3 sequence is 14 residues long. The CDR3 DNA follows: TGTGCCAGCAGCCAAGGACAGGGCACAGATACGCAGTATTTT. This encodes CASSQGQGTDTQYF.

J is TRBJ2-7 and V is TRBV5-1; TRBD1 aligns across 9 bases. The V gene end was trimmed by 0 bases and the J gene end by 5 bases; junction bases not matched to a gene: 6. The CDR3 runs 15 residues. The V gene's germline CDR1 is SGHRS and CDR2 YFSETQ. The CDR3 protein is CASSLGTGAIHEQYF. In nucleotides, the CDR3 is TGCGCCAGCAGCTTGGGGACAGGGGCCATCCACGAGCAGTACTTC.

The V gene is TRBV14, the J gene TRBJ2-3; tentative D call: TRBD2 (6 bases). CDR1 is SGHDN, CDR2 FVKESK, per germline. The CDR3 totals 19 residues. V was cut by 1 base and J by 3 bases, with 23 bases left in between. CDR3 DNA: TGTGCCAGCAGCCAAGTTGAGTATGGCGGGACCTACCAGACAGATACGCAGTATTTT. This translates into CASSQVEYGGTYQTDTQYF.

The chain links TRBV10-2 to TRBJ2-3; 15 nucleotides match TRBD2. CDR1 is WSHSY and CDR2 is SAAADI in the germline V gene. The CDR3 runs 15 residues. The junction had 5 bases not matched to a gene; V was cut back by 8 bases and J by 5 bases. CDR3: CASRTSGGAGDTQYF. In DNA, the CDR3 is TGCGCCAGCCGGACTAGCGGGGGGGCGGGAGATACGCAGTATTTT.

This clone was seen more than once but under ten times. The chain's CDR3 is CASSTDFSYEQYF. DNA of the CDR3: TGCGCCAGCAGTACGGACTTTTCCTACGAGCAGTACTTC. The V call is TRBV10-2, the J call TRBJ2-7; D is perhaps TRBD2 (5 bases). The CDR3 loop spans 13 amino acids. Between the trimmed V and J ends, which lost 5 bases and 1 base, there was a span of 9 bases. CDR1 is WSHSY, CDR2 SAAADI, per germline.

V and J are TRBV6-6 and TRBJ2-6; 8 nucleotides align to TRBD1. The V segment lost 2 bases and the J segment 2 bases; nucleotides outside the gene matches: 2. Germline CDR1 MNHNY, CDR2 SVGAGI (reference sequence). The length of the CDR3 is 16 residues. CDR3 amino acids: CASSYPTGAGANVLTF. CDR3 DNA: TGTGCCAGCAGTTACCCGACAGGGGCTGGGGCCAACGTCCTGACTTTC.

The chain joins TRBV28 to TRBJ1-5; 11 bases match TRBD1. Germline trimming cut 6 bases from V and 5 bases from J; bases unmatched to any gene: 6. The CDR3 extends over 15 amino acids. From germline, CDR1 is MDHEN and CDR2 SYDVKM. The CDR3 DNA is TGTGCCAGCAGGCCGGGGACAGGGGGATATCAGCCCCAGCATTTT. It codes for CASRPGTGGYQPQHF.

The chain carries TRBV5-1 and TRBJ2-2; D not resolved. Trimming cost V 3 bases and J 4 bases, with 13 bases left between them. CDR1 is SGHRS, CDR2 YFSETQ, per germline. The CDR3 is 15 amino acids. In DNA, the CDR3 is TGCGCCAGCAGCTCGAGTCAAAAGAGCACCGGGGAGCTGTTTTTT. Residues: CASSSSQKSTGELFF.

The sample holds one count of this clone. The gene calls are TRBV27 and TRBJ2-7; weak D call: TRBD2 (6 bases). Germline lookup yields CDR1 MNHEY and CDR2 SMNVEV (reference sequence). The length of the CDR3 is 15 residues. Trimming took 3 bases from V and 1 from J, leaving 13 bases between them. CDR3 in amino acids: CASSFGGEPSYEQYF. The DNA for the CDR3 is TGTGCCAGCAGTTTTGGAGGGGAGCCATCCTACGAGCAGTACTTC.

The rearrangement links TRBV7-2 to TRBJ2-2; TRBD2 matches 9 bases. Germline CDR1 is SGHTA and CDR2 is FQGNSA. V lost 5 bases, J lost 2 bases, and 12 bases stayed unmatched. The CDR3 loop spans 18 amino acids. In DNA form, the CDR3 reads TGTGCCAGCAGCACCCCCCGCGGCGGGGGGGCCAACACCGGGGAGCTGTTTTTT. Translating gives CASSTPRGGGANTGELFF.

This clone was seen only once. The chain links TRBV5-6 to TRBJ1-4; maybe TRBD1 (6 bases). CDR1 is SGHDT and CDR2 is YYEEEE in the germline V gene. Trimming took 0 bases from V and 8 from J, leaving 20 bases between them. CDR3 length: 17 residues. As DNA, the CDR3 is TGTGCCAGCAGCTTGGATTCAGCAGTAGGGGGAAGGGAAAAACTGTTTTTT. Translation: CASSLDSAVGGREKLFF.

This clone was found once. The chain has TRBV6-5 and TRBJ2-7; 10 nucleotides match TRBD1. The CDR3 covers 14 residues. Germline loops: CDR1 MNHEY, CDR2 SVGAGI. With 5 bases clipped from V and 5 bases from J, the junction kept 6 bases outside the gene matches. CDR3: CASSTRQGANEQYF. The CDR3 nucleotides are TGTGCCAGCAGTACAAGACAGGGGGCGAACGAGCAGTACTTC.

The chain has TRBV15 and TRBJ2-3; TRBD2 matches at 15 bases. Germline V gene lookup returns CDR1 LNHNV and CDR2 YYDKDF (reference sequence). V lost 3 bases to trimming and J lost 0 bases; unmatched junction nucleotides: 7. CDR3 length: 19 amino acids. The CDR3 loop is CATSSLGLAGGGSTDTQYF. CDR3 nucleotides: TGTGCCACCAGCAGTCTGGGACTAGCGGGGGGAGGTAGCACAGATACGCAGTATTTT.

The CDR3 DNA follows: TGTGCCAGCAGTGACTGGGGACAGCCAAGCTCTGGAAACACCATATATTTT. This codes for CASSDWGQPSSGNTIYF. J is TRBJ1-3 and V is TRBV6-1; 7 positions match TRBD1. V lost 3 bases, J lost 0 bases, and 8 bases stayed unmatched. The germline gives CDR1 MNHNS, CDR2 SASEGT. CDR3 length equals 17 residues.

The V and J genes are TRBV2 and TRBJ2-1; 9 positions match TRBD2. This CDR3 has 13 amino acids. Germline CDR1 SNHLY, CDR2 FYNNEI. The V segment lost 8 bases and the J segment 3 bases; nucleotides outside the gene matches: 2. In DNA, the CDR3 is TGTGCCAGCCAGACTAGCGGCTACAATGAGCAGTTCTTC. Protein: CASQTSGYNEQFF.

The V and J genes are TRBV25-1 and TRBJ2-2; the D gene is possibly TRBD1 (5 bases). The CDR3 is 12 amino acids. Germline CDR1 is MGHDK and CDR2 is SYGVNS. V lost 4 bases to trimming and J lost 9 bases, with 9 bases between them. CDR3 in DNA: TGTGCCAGCAGTGGCAGGGTCCGGGAGCTGTTTTTT. Its translation is CASSGRVRELFF.

This clone turned up a few times. This rearrangement joins TRBV2 to TRBJ1-6; no firm D call. The CDR3 totals 14 residues. Germline V gene sequence: CDR1 SNHLY, CDR2 FYNNEI. Deletions cut 10 bases from V and 7 bases from J, with 17 bases between. CDR3 in DNA: TGTGCCACCACCCGGCTGGGCCCAAATTCACCCCTCCACTTT. It translates to CATTRLGPNSPLHF.

This chain links TRBV5-4 with TRBJ2-2, with no clear D. In germline, CDR1 is SGHNT, CDR2 YYREEE (reference sequence). V shed 4 bases and J shed 5 bases, with 9 bases lying between them. The CDR3 is made up of 13 amino acids. The CDR3 DNA sequence: TGTGCCAGCAGCCTAAGCCGTACCGGGGAGCTGTTTTTT. Its translation is CASSLSRTGELFF.

The chain couples TRBV3-1 (or the pseudogene TRBV3-2) to TRBJ1-1; 8 nucleotides match TRBD1. V shed 3 bases, J shed 9 bases, and the junction held 9 bases outside the gene matches. The CDR3 sequence is 14 residues long. The germline gives CDR1 LGHDT, CDR2 YNNKEL (reference sequence). The CDR3 DNA reads as TGTGCCAGCAGCCATAATGACAGGGGTACGAAAGCTTTCTTT. Residues: CASSHNDRGTKAFF.

This chain uses TRBV7-9 with TRBJ2-1, with a weak D call TRBD2 (5 bases). CDR3 size: 15 residues. The germline V gene has CDR1 SEHNR and CDR2 FQNEAQ (reference sequence). Trimming stripped 2 bases from V and 0 bases from J, with 8 bases between. The CDR3 DNA sequence: TGTGCCAGCAGCTTATTCCGGGACTCCTACAATGAGCAGTTCTTC. This translates into CASSLFRDSYNEQFF.